Below, 28 T cell receptor beta chains from the same sample are listed, as sequenced in a study of T cell responses to AZD1222 COVID-19 vaccine. The method was immunoSEQ multiplex PCR; TCRdb's version includes in-frame clones alone and lacks a portion of them. The sample lists roughly 150,000 clones, approximately 89% seen once, with about 4.2% in the top ten. The input for sequencing was peripheral blood, taken on day 0 of AZD1222 vaccination. Every receptor here comes from an adult in good health.

A few counts support this clone. The chain recombines TRBV6-5 with TRBJ2-1, with D perhaps matching TRBD1 (7 bases). Germline CDR1 and CDR2: MNHEY and SVGAGI. The CDR3 contains 14 residues. The ends were cut back, 2 bases at V and 6 bases at J, with 11 bases in the middle. CDR3 region: CASSYGQGGNEQFF. Written as DNA, the CDR3 is TGTGCCAGCAGTTACGGGCAGGGGGGCAATGAGCAGTTCTTC.

This rearrangement joins TRBV18 to TRBJ2-2, with D perhaps TRBD1 (5 bases). There are 16 residues in the CDR3. Germline V CDR1 and CDR2: KGHSH, LQKENI. Trimming removed 0 bases at V and 1 base at J, with 9 bases between. The CDR3 spells CASSPPRGQNTGELFF. The CDR3 region has the DNA TGTGCCAGCTCACCACCCAGAGGACAGAACACCGGGGAGCTGTTTTTT.

V gene TRBV4-2 combines with J gene TRBJ1-6; 10 positions match TRBD1. CDR1 and CDR2 (germline): LGHNA, YNFKEQ. This CDR3 comprises 20 residues. Trimming removed 2 bases from V and 4 bases from J; junction bases left unmatched: 14. The CDR3 protein is CASSQPRAGTGATYNSPLHF. The CDR3 DNA is TGTGCCAGCAGCCAACCCCGGGCCGGGACAGGGGCCACGTATAATTCACCCCTCCACTTT.

The table lists this clone with a count of one. The V gene is TRBV30, the J gene TRBJ1-3; D gene uncertain. The germline V gene encodes CDR1 GTSNPN and CDR2 SVGIG (reference sequence). Trimming removed 3 bases at V and 0 bases at J, with 12 bases between. The CDR3 consists of 15 residues. As DNA, the CDR3 is TGTGCCTGGAGCCCGCTGCTAGCCTCTGGAAACACCATATATTTT. This codes for CAWSPLLASGNTIYF. Full variable domain (rest looked up from reference TRBV30 and TRBJ1-3): SQTIHQWPATLVQPVGSPLSLECTVEGTSNPNLYWYRQAAGRGLQLLFYSVGIGQISSEVPQNLSASRPQDRQFILSSKKLLLSDSGFYLCAWSPLLASGNTIYFGEGSWLTVV.

This clone is a singleton in its sample. This chain uses TRBV19 with TRBJ1-2; D might be TRBD1 (6 bases). CDR1 is LNHDA and CDR2 is SQIVND in the germline V gene (reference sequence). The CDR3 is 15 amino acids. V was shortened by 6 bases and J by 6 bases, with 20 bases between the two germline ends. CDR3 in amino acids: CASSSVLAGENGYTF. CDR3 DNA: TGTGCCAGTAGCTCCGTCCTGGCAGGGGAGAATGGCTACACCTTC.

The chain employs TRBV7-9 and TRBJ1-2; a possible D gene is TRBD1 (5 bases). With 1 base removed from V and 7 bases from J, the gap between germline ends came to 13 bases. Germline V gene sequence: CDR1 SEHNR, CDR2 FQNEAQ (reference sequence). The CDR3 is 14 residues long. The CDR3 reads CASSLEAGLGGYTF. CDR3 DNA: TGTGCCAGCAGCTTAGAGGCGGGGCTGGGTGGCTACACCTTC. Looking up the rest from reference TRBV7-9 and TRBJ1-2 gives the full variable domain: DTGVSQNPRHKITKRGQNVTFRCDPISEHNRLYWYRQTLGQGPEFLTYFQNEAQLEKSRLLSDRFSAERPKGSFSTLEIQRTEQGDSAMYLCASSLEAGLGGYTFGSGTRLTVV.

The chain has TRBV5-1 and TRBJ1-6; D is perhaps TRBD1 (6 bases). The V and J ends lost 0 bases and 0 bases respectively, with 13 bases between them. Per the germline V gene, CDR1 is SGHRS and CDR2 is YFSETQ. This CDR3 contains 18 residues. The CDR3 DNA reads as TGCGCCAGCAGCTTGGGGACAGCCAGGTCCTCCTATAATTCACCCCTCCACTTT. This gives the protein CASSLGTARSSYNSPLHF.

The rearrangement links TRBV2 to TRBJ1-6; D is unresolved. Germline lookup yields CDR1 SNHLY and CDR2 FYNNEI. Deletions cut 6 bases from V and 6 bases from J, with 12 bases between. The CDR3 runs to 14 residues. CDR3 residues: CASRNGPRNSPLHF. CDR3 bases: TGTGCCAGCAGAAACGGGCCTCGTAATTCACCCCTCCACTTT. Supplemented by reference TRBV2 and TRBJ1-6, the full variable domain reads EPEVTQTPSHQVTQMGQEVILRCVPISNHLYFYWYRQILGQKVEFLVSFYNNEISEKSEIFDDQFSVERPDGSNFTLKIRSTKLEDSAMYFCASRNGPRNSPLHFGNGTRLTVT.

This clone was detected once. Here the CDR3 DNA reads TGTGCCAGCAGCTCGGACGGGATTAAGGATCAGCCCCAGCATTTT. It specifies CASSSDGIKDQPQHF. V and J are TRBV7-2 and TRBJ1-5; D ambiguous. V lost 4 bases and J 5 bases, leaving 15 bases between the germline ends. Per germline, CDR1 SGHTA and CDR2 FQGNSA. The CDR3 runs to 15 residues.

The chain carries TRBV5-1 and TRBJ2-7; D is tentatively TRBD1 or TRBD2 (5 bases each). This CDR3 spans 13 amino acids. V was clipped by 1 base and J by 4 bases, with 9 bases between them. CDR1 is SGHRS and CDR2 is YFSETQ in the germline V gene. DNA for the CDR3: TGCGCCAGCAGCTTGCAGGGAGTATACGAGCAGTACTTC. This codes for CASSLQGVYEQYF. The variable domain in full, with the rest retrieved from reference TRBV5-1 and TRBJ2-7, is KAGVTQTPRYLIKTRGQQVTLSCSPISGHRSVSWYQQTPGQGLQFLFEYFSETQRNKGNFPGRFSGRQFSNSRSEMNVSTLELGDSALYLCASSLQGVYEQYFGPGTRLTVT.

The rearrangement uses TRBV7-8 and TRBJ2-5, with TRBD1 matching over 8 bases. CDR3 size: 15 residues. The J segment lost 3 bases and the V segment lost 4 bases, leaving 7 bases of the junction unmatched. In germline, CDR1 is SGHVS, CDR2 FQNEAQ. This CDR3 is CASSWPGQAKETQYF. CDR3 nucleotide sequence: TGTGCCAGCAGCTGGCCGGGACAGGCGAAAGAGACCCAGTACTTC.

V is TRBV20-1 and J is TRBJ1-1; D unclear. Germline CDR1 is DFQATT and CDR2 is SNEGSKA (reference sequence). This CDR3 is 11 amino acids long. Between the trimmed V and J ends, which lost 5 bases and 5 bases, there was a span of 9 bases. The CDR3 nucleotides are TGCAGTGCTCCCCGGACGACTGAAGCTTTCTTT. It specifies CSAPRTTEAFF.

The chain is built from TRBV7-3 and TRBJ2-3; D might be TRBD2 (5 bases). The CDR3 has 14 amino acids. The V and J ends lost 2 bases and 0 bases respectively, with 6 bases between them. Germline values: CDR1 SGHTA, CDR2 FQGTGA. The CDR3 protein is CASSLAGSTDTQYF. CDR3 DNA: TGTGCCAGCAGCTTAGCGGGTAGCACAGATACGCAGTATTTT.

This sequence joins TRBV30 and TRBJ1-2; 12 nucleotides agree with TRBD1. This CDR3 contains 14 residues. Trimming took 4 bases from V and 3 from J; bases not matched to a gene: 3. CDR1 and CDR2 (germline): GTSNPN, SVGIG (reference sequence). CDR3 DNA: TGTGCCTGGAAAGGGACAGGGGGCTACTATGGCTACACCTTC. It codes for CAWKGTGGYYGYTF.

The gene calls are TRBV6-5 and TRBJ1-1; D gene unclear. CDR1 and CDR2 from the germline V gene are MNHEY and SVGAGI. The length of the CDR3 is 16 residues. V was shortened by 0 bases and J by 5 bases, with 16 bases between the two germline ends. The CDR3 nucleotides are TGTGCCAGCAGTTACTCTCTCGCCGGGGATGATACTGAAGCTTTCTTT. It encodes CASSYSLAGDDTEAFF.

This sequence joins TRBV5-5 and TRBJ2-3; 7 bases map to TRBD2. This CDR3 region has 15 residues. J was trimmed by 0 bases and V by 2 bases; bases with no gene match: 3. Germline-derived CDR1 and CDR2 are SGHKS and YYEKEE (reference sequence). The CDR3 here is CASSLKAGSTDTQYF. The CDR3 nucleotides are TGTGCCAGCAGCTTAAAAGCGGGGAGCACAGATACGCAGTATTTT. Full variable domain (remainder filled in from reference TRBV5-5 and TRBJ2-3): DAGVTQSPTHLIKTRGQQVTLRCSPISGHKSVSWYQQVLGQGPQFIFQYYEKEERGRGNFPDRFSARQFPNYSSELNVNALLLGDSALYLCASSLKAGSTDTQYFGPGTRLTVL.

This sequence joins TRBV11-2 and TRBJ1-1, with 7 bases fitting TRBD1. The J segment lost 0 bases and the V segment lost 0 bases, leaving 7 bases of the junction unmatched. The CDR3 runs to 17 residues. Germline CDR1 is SGHAT and CDR2 is FQNNGV. CDR3 loop: CASSLEGTEGLNTEAFF. The CDR3 nucleotides are TGTGCCAGCAGCTTAGAGGGGACAGAAGGGTTGAACACTGAAGCTTTCTTT. Full variable domain (rest looked up from reference TRBV11-2 and TRBJ1-1): EAGVAQSPRYKIIEKRQSVAFWCNPISGHATLYWYQQILGQGPKLLIQFQNNGVVDDSQLPKDRFSAERLKGVDSTLKIQPAKLEDSAVYLCASSLEGTEGLNTEAFFGQGTRLTVV.

The rearrangement uses TRBV2 and TRBJ1-1, with 7 bases aligning to TRBD1. V trimming: 2 bases; J trimming: 7 bases; junction bases outside the gene matches: 31. CDR1 and CDR2 (germline): SNHLY, FYNNEI. CDR3 length: 22 residues. CDR3 region: CASSEPSRIRQGQELRNGEAFF. The CDR3 coding sequence is TGTGCCAGCAGTGAACCCTCACGAATTAGACAGGGTCAAGAGCTCCGTAACGGTGAAGCTTTCTTT.

This chain connects TRBV7-3 to TRBJ1-5, with 10 bases fitting TRBD1. Germline V CDR1 and CDR2: SGHTA, FQGTGA. CDR3 length: 16 residues. V shed 2 bases and J 2 bases; nucleotides not matched to a gene: 3. CDR3 coding DNA: TGTGCCAGCAGCTTACCCGGGACAGGGGGCAATCAGCCCCAGCATTTT. Its protein product is CASSLPGTGGNQPQHF.

The chain couples TRBV4-3 to TRBJ2-7, with 9 bases identical to TRBD2. V lost 0 bases and J lost 2; bases outside the gene matches: 8. Germline V gives CDR1 LGHNA, CDR2 YSLEER. The length of the CDR3 is 17 residues. The CDR3, as DNA: TGCGCCAGCAGCCAAGACCAGCTAGCGGGAATCCCCTACGAGCAGTACTTC. Residues: CASSQDQLAGIPYEQYF.

The V call is TRBV2, the J call TRBJ2-7, with a tentative D call TRBD1 (5 bases). Trimming stripped 2 bases from V and 6 bases from J, with 17 bases between. The length of the CDR3 is 15 residues. Germline lookup yields CDR1 SNHLY and CDR2 FYNNEI. The chain's CDR3 is CASSEWATQRGEQYF. CDR3 DNA: TGTGCCAGCAGTGAATGGGCCACCCAAAGGGGCGAGCAGTACTTC.

This chain joins TRBV18 and TRBJ1-1; D gene ambiguous. The V end was cut by 3 bases, the J end by 1 base, with 9 bases between. The CDR3 contains 14 residues. Germline V lookup: CDR1 KGHSH, CDR2 LQKENI. CDR3 bases: TGTGCCAGCTCACCGGGCAGCTCGAACACTGAAGCTTTCTTT. Its translation: CASSPGSSNTEAFF.

CDR3 nucleotides: TGTGCCAGCAGCTTAGGTGGTGGGGCAGGACAGAATCAGCCCCAGCATTTT. Encoded protein: CASSLGGGAGQNQPQHF. The V call is TRBV11-2, the J call TRBJ1-5; TRBD1 might be the D (6 bases). The CDR3 sequence is 17 residues long. Deletions cut 1 base from V and 4 bases from J, with 17 bases between. The germline V gene has CDR1 SGHAT and CDR2 FQNNGV. Complete variable domain (other parts from reference TRBV11-2 and TRBJ1-5): EAGVAQSPRYKIIEKRQSVAFWCNPISGHATLYWYQQILGQGPKLLIQFQNNGVVDDSQLPKDRFSAERLKGVDSTLKIQPAKLEDSAVYLCASSLGGGAGQNQPQHFGDGTRLSIL.

The V call is TRBV11-1, the J call TRBJ1-1; the D gene is possibly TRBD1 (5 bases). The V gene lost 5 bases and the J gene lost 6 bases, with 16 bases spanning the gap. Germline CDR1 and CDR2: SGHAT and FQDESV (reference sequence). This CDR3 is built from 14 residues. CDR3 DNA sequence: TGTGCCAGCAGCCGGCGGAGGGGAGAGGCTGAAGCTTTCTTT. It translates to CASSRRRGEAEAFF.

The genes are TRBV21-1 and TRBJ2-6. TRBV21-1 is deemed a pseudogene. The CDR3 consists of 16 residues. DNA of the CDR3: TGTGCCAGCAGCACCGGGACCTGGGGAGGGGCCAACGTCCTGACTTTC. It is translated as CASSTGTWGGANVLTF.

V is TRBV5-1 and J is TRBJ2-5; D perhaps matches TRBD2 (6 bases). Trimming left V 4 bases short and J 4 bases short, with 14 bases between. Per germline, CDR1 SGHRS and CDR2 YFSETQ. CDR3 length: 14 residues. The CDR3, as DNA: TGCGCCAGCAGCAAGGTCGCGGGAAGAGAGACCCAGTACTTC. Amino acids: CASSKVAGRETQYF. The full variable domain, its missing parts supplied by reference TRBV5-1 and TRBJ2-5, is KAGVTQTPRYLIKTRGQQVTLSCSPISGHRSVSWYQQTPGQGLQFLFEYFSETQRNKGNFPGRFSGRQFSNSRSEMNVSTLELGDSALYLCASSKVAGRETQYFGPGTRLLVL.

This clone was recorded only once. J is TRBJ1-1 and V is TRBV7-2; the D gene is possibly TRBD1 (5 bases). CDR3 size: 14 residues. The germline V gene encodes CDR1 SGHTA and CDR2 FQGNSA. Deletions cut 5 bases from V and 5 bases from J, with 15 bases between. CDR3 sequence reads: CASSISRGSTEAFF. Here the CDR3 DNA reads TGTGCCAGCAGCATCAGTCGGGGGAGTACTGAAGCTTTCTTT.

The rearrangement uses TRBV19 and TRBJ1-3; possible D gene TRBD1, 5 bases. The CDR3 extends over 16 amino acids. The germline V and J ends were trimmed by 3 bases and 4 bases, with 16 bases remaining between them. The germline V gene encodes CDR1 LNHDA and CDR2 SQIVND (reference sequence). CDR3 nucleotide sequence: TGTGCCAGTAGTATCCCTAGCCTCGGGACCGGAAACACCATATATTTT. Translating it yields CASSIPSLGTGNTIYF.